A single sample is the source of the 15 T cell receptor beta chains below, sequenced in a study of T-cell reconstitution after alpha-beta-depleted transplantation in children (dated by TCRdb to 2015 to 2016). The intended sense of this specimen's treatment or condition label: allogeneic hematopoietic cell transplantation with graft depleted of TCRalphabeta T cells and CD19 B cells. Library prep was done by PCR. Sequencer: Illumina HiSeq 2500. TCR libraries were prepared with molecular barcoding, using unique molecular identifiers to normalize TCRbeta repertoire quantification. TCRdb reprocessed the public reads (quality trimming at Q25 with fastp, clone calling with MiXCR) and kept in-frame beta chains. Under each unique CDR3 protein, matching rows form one entry showing the most common genes and DNA. This sample is represented by a few hundred thousand distinct CDR3 sequences; 25% to 30% of them were singletons. The ten largest make up 30% to 40% of the sample.

The sample consisted of PBMCs, taken before TCRalphabeta/CD19-depleted stem cell transplant. The receptor source for this set is a boy less than two years old with Wiskott-Aldrich syndrome, due to receive a stem cell transplant.

The chain is built from TRBV3-1 and TRBJ1-2; perhaps TRBD1 as D (5 bases). The CDR3 has 14 amino acids. Germline lookup yields CDR1 LGHDT and CDR2 YNNKEL (reference sequence). Between the trimmed V and J ends, which lost 2 bases and 5 bases, there was a span of 12 bases. The CDR3 region is CASSQYGTRYGYTF. CDR3 DNA: TGTGCCAGCAGCCAATACGGGACGCGATATGGCTACACCTTC.

The rearrangement uses TRBV29-1 and TRBJ2-1; TRBD2 matches 8 bases. V was clipped by 2 bases and J by 12 bases; unmatched bases: 18. The CDR3 has 16 residues. Germline V lookup: CDR1 SQVTM, CDR2 ANQGSEA. The CDR3 nucleotides read TGCAGCGTTGAAAGTCGGGCGGGAGGATACGGGCGGGGGCAGTTCTTC. Translated: CSVESRAGGYGRGQFF.

This clonotype occurred a few times. The rearrangement joins TRBV29-1 to TRBJ2-7, with 8 bases that match TRBD1. CDR3 size: 12 residues. Germline V CDR1 and CDR2: SQVTM, ANQGSEA. V lost 4 bases and J lost 2; bases outside the gene matches: 1. The CDR3 DNA reads TGCAGCGTTGCACAGGGGGCCTACGAGCAGTACTTC. It codes for CSVAQGAYEQYF.

The chain employs TRBV20-1 and TRBJ2-5; D gene unclear. Germline-derived CDR1 and CDR2 are DFQATT and SNEGSKA (reference sequence). The CDR3 contains 11 residues. The V gene lost 1 base and the J gene lost 5 bases, with 5 bases spanning the gap. The CDR3 loop is CSARAKETQYF. The CDR3, as DNA: TGCAGTGCTAGAGCAAAGGAGACCCAGTACTTC.

The J gene is TRBJ2-7, the V gene TRBV29-1; TRBD2 agrees at 12 bases. Germline-derived CDR1 and CDR2 are SQVTM and ANQGSEA. Unmatched junction bases numbered 10, after V lost 7 bases and J lost 3 bases. The CDR3 sequence is 15 residues long. The CDR3 DNA sequence: TGCAGCGCCGAACTTGGACTAGCGGGAAGCTACGAGCAGTACTTC. This translates into CSAELGLAGSYEQYF.

This clonotype was detected only a few times. The V and J genes are TRBV5-1 and TRBJ2-4; D is unresolved. Germline CDR1 and CDR2: SGHRS and YFSETQ. Trimming left V 3 bases short and J 3 bases short, with 19 bases between. The length of the CDR3 is 17 residues. CDR3 sequence reads: CASSSKPAGWFKNIQYF. The CDR3 DNA sequence: TGCGCCAGCAGCTCGAAGCCGGCCGGGTGGTTCAAAAACATTCAGTACTTC.

The chain employs TRBV20-1 and TRBJ2-1; 8 nucleotides match TRBD2. Trimming at V came to 6 bases and at J to 2 bases, leaving 6 bases not matched to a gene. The CDR3 loop spans 14 amino acids. Germline assignment: CDR1 DFQATT and CDR2 SNEGSKA (reference sequence). Here the CDR3 reads CSAIREGPYNEQFF. CDR3 DNA: TGCAGTGCGATTCGGGAGGGCCCCTACAATGAGCAGTTCTTC.

The table lists this clonotype with a few counts. The rearrangement links TRBV7-8 to TRBJ2-3, with 12 bases that match TRBD2. The CDR3 covers 19 residues. Losses at the gene ends were 1 base for V and 3 bases for J; bases not matched to a gene: 11. Germline V gene sequence: CDR1 SGHVS, CDR2 FQNEAQ. Written as DNA, the CDR3 is TGTGCCAGCAGCTTAGACCCTAGCGGGAGGGCGAATCCTACAGATACGCAGTATTTT. Protein sequence: CASSLDPSGRANPTDTQYF.

For the CDR3, the DNA is TGCAGTGCTCCGGGACTAGCGTTCCAAGAGACCCAGTACTTC. Translating it yields CSAPGLAFQETQYF. V gene TRBV20-1 combines with J gene TRBJ2-5; TRBD2 matches 10 bases. The germline gives CDR1 DFQATT, CDR2 SNEGSKA (reference sequence). Losses at the gene ends were 5 bases for V and 1 base for J; bases not matched to a gene: 4. This CDR3 has 14 amino acids.

This chain uses TRBV5-1 with TRBJ1-1; 10 nucleotides align to TRBD1. V dropped 3 bases and J dropped 3; count of bases not matched to a gene: 5. The germline gives CDR1 SGHRS, CDR2 YFSETQ. This CDR3 is built from 15 residues. CDR3 DNA: TGCGCCAGCAGCTCGGGGACAGGGGTTTACACTGAAGCTTTCTTT. Residues: CASSSGTGVYTEAFF.

The chain is built from TRBV5-1 and TRBJ2-7, with 9 bases aligning to TRBD1. The V and J ends lost 4 bases and 6 bases, in that order; junction bases with no gene match: 11. The CDR3 has 15 amino acids. CDR1 SGHRS and CDR2 YFSETQ come from the germline V gene. CDR3 DNA: TGCGCCAGCAGCACGGGGACAGGGTCTTACGGCGAGCAGTACTTC. This gives the protein CASSTGTGSYGEQYF.

A few counts support this clonotype. The genes are TRBV9 and TRBJ2-3, with 8 bases aligning to TRBD2. The V and J ends lost 4 bases and 2 bases, in that order; junction bases with no gene match: 9. CDR3 length: 16 amino acids. Germline-derived CDR1 and CDR2 are SGDLS and YYNGEE. The CDR3, as DNA: TGTGCCAGCAGCTTAAATATCGGGAGGGCCACAGATACGCAGTATTTT. This sequence encodes CASSLNIGRATDTQYF.

This clonotype came up a few times. The chain links TRBV27 to TRBJ1-6; a weak D match, TRBD1 (5 bases). Germline values: CDR1 MNHEY, CDR2 SMNVEV (reference sequence). V was shortened by 8 bases and J by 6 bases, with 14 bases between the two germline ends. CDR3 size: 14 residues. CDR3: CASWIGGRNSPLHF. The CDR3 nucleotides read TGTGCCAGCTGGATCGGGGGTCGTAATTCACCCCTCCACTTT.

This chain uses TRBV20-1 with TRBJ1-1, with D possibly TRBD1 on 5 matching bases. This CDR3 contains 12 residues. Trimming removed 6 bases at V and 3 bases at J, with 11 bases between. Germline assignment: CDR1 DFQATT and CDR2 SNEGSKA (reference sequence). The CDR3 protein is CSARQWHTEAFF. Here the CDR3 DNA reads TGCAGTGCGAGACAGTGGCACACTGAAGCTTTCTTT.

Only one count was recorded for this clonotype. V gene TRBV28 combines with J gene TRBJ1-5; TRBD1 aligns across 7 bases. The J segment lost 5 bases and the V segment lost 3 bases, leaving 10 bases of the junction unmatched. Germline V gene sequence: CDR1 MDHEN, CDR2 SYDVKM. The CDR3 runs 16 residues. CDR3 in amino acids: CASSFSVRQGHQPQHF. CDR3 bases: TGTGCCAGCAGTTTTTCGGTCCGACAGGGCCATCAGCCCCAGCATTTT. Drawing the rest from reference TRBV28 and TRBJ1-5, the complete variable domain is DVKVTQSSRYLVKRTGEKVFLECVQDMDHENMFWYRQDPGLGLRLIYFSYDVKMKEKGDIPEGYSVSREKKERFSLILESASTNQTSMYLCASSFSVRQGHQPQHFGDGTRLSIL.